The 14 T cell receptor beta chains given below trace back to one sample, sequenced in a study of blood T cell repertoires in COVID-19. The table came from immunoSEQ multiplex PCR; TCRdb's copy has only in-frame clones and leaves some out. The sample includes 150,000 to 200,000 clones, around 80% of them seen just once. Sequenced: peripheral blood. The receptors stem from a woman in her thirties or forties with COVID-19, enrolled during active disease.

The DNA for the CDR3 is TGCGCCAGCAGCCAAGAGAGGGGGCCAGAGGACCCAGATACGCAGTATTTT. It is translated as CASSQERGPEDPDTQYF. The chain couples TRBV4-1 to TRBJ2-3; TRBD1 matches 7 bases. Germline V lookup: CDR1 MGHRA, CDR2 YSYEKL. J was trimmed by 4 bases and V by 0 bases; bases with no gene match: 10. This CDR3 is 17 amino acids long.

Many counts were recorded for this clone. The chain carries TRBV28 and TRBJ1-2, with TRBD1 matching over 9 bases. With 9 bases clipped from V and 7 bases from J, the junction kept 3 bases outside the gene matches. CDR1 and CDR2 (germline): MDHEN, SYDVKM. This CDR3 spans 11 amino acids. The chain's CDR3 is CARQGASGYTF. The CDR3 coding sequence is TGTGCCAGACAGGGGGCGAGTGGCTACACCTTC.

This chain uses TRBV3-1 (or the pseudogene TRBV3-2) with TRBJ2-1, with TRBD2 matching 8 bases. The V gene end was trimmed by 3 bases and the J gene end by 2 bases; junction bases not matched to a gene: 6. This CDR3 comprises 16 residues. The V gene's germline CDR1 is LGHDT and CDR2 YNNKEL (reference sequence). The CDR3 bases are TGTGCCAGCAGCCACATAGCGGGAAAAACCTACAATGAGCAGTTCTTC. This gives the protein CASSHIAGKTYNEQFF.

The chain joins TRBV5-1 to TRBJ2-5; 9 nucleotides match TRBD1. After removal of 0 bases from V and 0 bases from J, the junction contained 3 bases not matched to a gene. The V gene's germline CDR1 is SGHRS and CDR2 YFSETQ. This CDR3 contains 16 residues. CDR3 region: CASSLAGTGNQETQYF. CDR3 bases: TGCGCCAGCAGCTTGGCCGGGACAGGGAACCAAGAGACCCAGTACTTC. Filled out from reference TRBV5-1 and TRBJ2-5, the complete variable domain reads KAGVTQTPRYLIKTRGQQVTLSCSPISGHRSVSWYQQTPGQGLQFLFEYFSETQRNKGNFPGRFSGRQFSNSRSEMNVSTLELGDSALYLCASSLAGTGNQETQYFGPGTRLLVL.

V and J are TRBV12-3 or TRBV12-4 and TRBJ2-3; D gene uncertain. V was clipped by 7 bases and J by 5 bases, with 10 bases between them. The CDR3 contains 12 residues. The CDR3: CASKPPGDTQYF. Here the CDR3 DNA reads TGTGCCAGCAAGCCCCCCGGAGATACGCAGTATTTT.

The rearrangement joins TRBV18 to TRBJ2-7, with TRBD1 identical over 9 bases. The CDR3 totals 15 residues. Germline assignment: CDR1 KGHSH and CDR2 LQKENI. V gave up 1 base and J gave up 5 bases; unmatched junction bases: 6. The CDR3 loop is CASSPQGQGPNEQYF. In DNA form, the CDR3 reads TGTGCCAGCTCACCACAGGGACAGGGACCGAACGAGCAGTACTTC.

The genes are TRBV2 and TRBJ1-5; D unclear. CDR3 size: 15 residues. Trimming cost V 7 bases and J 4 bases, with 17 bases left between them. Germline-derived CDR1 and CDR2 are SNHLY and FYNNEI. This CDR3 reads CASTRGGNANQPQHF. The CDR3 DNA follows: TGTGCCAGCACCCGAGGAGGGAATGCAAATCAGCCCCAGCATTTT.

The chain uses TRBV4-1 and TRBJ2-2; D may be TRBD2 (6 bases). Germline values: CDR1 MGHRA, CDR2 YSYEKL. The CDR3 has 13 residues. The V and J ends lost 1 base and 7 bases respectively, with 7 bases between them. CDR3 sequence: CASSQGGLGELFF. In DNA, the CDR3 is TGCGCCAGCAGCCAAGGGGGACTCGGGGAGCTGTTTTTT.

The chain is built from TRBV2 and TRBJ1-1, with a weak D call TRBD1 (5 bases). Trimming cost V 6 bases and J 0 bases, with 8 bases left between them. This CDR3 has 13 amino acids. From germline, CDR1 is SNHLY and CDR2 FYNNEI. In nucleotides, the CDR3 is TGTGCCAGCAGATTACAGGTGAACACTGAAGCTTTCTTT. Its translation is CASRLQVNTEAFF.

The chain has TRBV4-1 and TRBJ2-7; D may be TRBD2 (7 bases). V lost 0 bases and J 6 bases, leaving 15 bases between the germline ends. The germline V gene encodes CDR1 MGHRA and CDR2 YSYEKL. This CDR3 is built from 15 residues. The CDR3 DNA reads as TGCGCCAGCAGCCAAGAGGGGGGGGCTCGAGGCGAGCAGTACTTC. This codes for CASSQEGGARGEQYF.

The rearrangement links TRBV19 to TRBJ1-5, with no clear D. CDR3 length: 15 residues. Per the germline V gene, CDR1 is LNHDA and CDR2 is SQIVND (reference sequence). Trimming removed 3 bases from V and 0 bases from J, with 9 bases in between. The CDR3, as DNA: TGTGCCAGTAGTATGAGGGTTGATAGCAATCAGCCCCAGCATTTT. Encoded protein: CASSMRVDSNQPQHF.

The chain links TRBV7-3 to TRBJ2-7, with 14 bases lining up with TRBD2. Germline CDR1 reads SGHTA; CDR2 reads FQGTGA. This CDR3 is 16 amino acids long. V gave up 1 base and J gave up 7 bases; unmatched junction bases: 6. CDR3 in amino acids: CASSLSGTSGREEQYF. DNA for the CDR3: TGTGCCAGCAGCTTAAGCGGGACTAGCGGGAGAGAGGAGCAGTACTTC. Complete variable domain (other parts from reference TRBV7-3 and TRBJ2-7): GAGVSQTPSNKVTEKGKYVELRCDPISGHTALYWYRQSLGQGPEFLIYFQGTGAADDSGLPNDRFFAVRPEGSVSTLKIQRTERGDSAVYLCASSLSGTSGREEQYFGPGTRLTVT.

CDR3: CASRRGTGLFYEQYF. In DNA, the CDR3 is TGTGCCAGCCGTAGGGGTACAGGGTTGTTCTACGAGCAGTACTTC. The chain employs TRBV27 and TRBJ2-7, with D possibly matching TRBD1 (6 bases). CDR1 is MNHEY and CDR2 is SMNVEV in the germline V gene (reference sequence). CDR3 size: 15 residues. V gave up 8 bases and J gave up 3 bases, with 20 bases separating them.

The chain carries TRBV27 and TRBJ2-3; D possibly corresponds to TRBD2 (5 bases). Trimming took 2 bases from V and 0 from J, leaving 15 bases between them. CDR1 MNHEY and CDR2 SMNVEV come from the germline V gene (reference sequence). The CDR3 runs 17 residues. Here the CDR3 reads CASSLERDEWSTDTQYF. DNA of the CDR3: TGTGCCAGCAGTTTAGAGAGGGATGAATGGAGCACAGATACGCAGTATTTT.